This TCR beta chain emerged from a study of blood T cell repertoires in COVID-19. Using immunoSEQ multiplex PCR, the repertoire was profiled, and TCRdb retains in-frame clones only, with some absent. The sample has approximately 190,000 clones, about 80% seen once. V lost 4 bases to trimming and J lost 2 bases, with 15 bases between them. Germline V gene sequence: CDR1 SGHTS, CDR2 YDEGEE. This CDR3 contains 16 residues. Sequencing used PBMCs or T cells enriched from blood (not recorded which). This TCR was sampled from a woman in her sixties or seventies with acute COVID-19. The chain has TRBV5-8 and TRBJ2-2; perhaps TRBD2 as D (5 bases). The CDR3 protein is CASSRLRESNTGELFF. DNA of the CDR3: TGTGCCAGCAGCCGTTTGAGGGAGTCAAACACCGGGGAGCTGTTTTTT.